The 27 T cell receptor beta chains in this list originate from one sample, sequenced in a study of T cell responses to AZD1222 COVID-19 vaccine. The table came from immunoSEQ multiplex PCR; TCRdb's copy has only in-frame clones and leaves some out. The sample yields approximately 190,000 clones, around 86% seen once. Material: peripheral blood, obtained on day 0 of MenACWY control vaccination. The receptors originated from an adult in good health.

V usage is TRBV4-3 and J usage is TRBJ2-3; 9 nucleotides line up with TRBD2. Trimming removed 0 bases from V and 1 base from J; junction bases left unmatched: 5. The CDR3 is 17 amino acids. Germline loops: CDR1 LGHNA, CDR2 YSLEER. CDR3 coding DNA: TGCGCCAGCAGCCAAGATAGGAGGACTAGCGGCACAGATACGCAGTATTTT. Its translation: CASSQDRRTSGTDTQYF.

This rearrangement joins TRBV28 to TRBJ2-3, with 13 positions matching TRBD2. J was trimmed by 6 bases and V by 6 bases; bases with no gene match: 12. This CDR3 contains 17 residues. CDR1 is MDHEN, CDR2 SYDVKM, per germline. The CDR3 nucleotides read TGTGCCAGCAGGGCTACTAGCGGGGGGGCCGGAGGCGATACGCAGTATTTT. Translated, it gives CASRATSGGAGGDTQYF.

The chain uses TRBV9 and TRBJ1-2; D remains unclear. The V gene's germline CDR1 is SGDLS and CDR2 YYNGEE. CDR3 length equals 14 residues. V was trimmed by 2 bases and J by 8 bases, leaving 16 bases between them. As DNA, the CDR3 is TGTGCCAGCAGCGTCCTTTCGAACGCGGGGGGCTACACCTTC. Residues: CASSVLSNAGGYTF.

This rearrangement joins TRBV6-5 to TRBJ2-5; no clear D gene. Deletions cut 6 bases from V and 3 bases from J, with 2 bases between. Germline V gene sequence: CDR1 MNHEY, CDR2 SVGAGI. CDR3 length equals 10 residues. CDR3 in DNA: TGTGCCAGCAGCAAAGAGACCCAGTACTTC. Its protein is CASSKETQYF.

This chain uses TRBV4-1 with TRBJ1-5, with 10 bases matching TRBD1. V shed 4 bases and J 1 base; nucleotides not matched to a gene: 13. Germline CDR1 reads MGHRA; CDR2 reads YSYEKL. This CDR3 has 19 amino acids. CDR3 loop: CASSPDPQDRGQSNQPQHF. The CDR3, as DNA: TGCGCCAGCAGCCCAGATCCCCAAGACAGGGGGCAGAGCAATCAGCCCCAGCATTTT.

As concerns this clone: Other DNA sequences in this sample translate to the same CDR3. V gene TRBV28 combines with J gene TRBJ2-7; D is uncertain. Trimming removed 2 bases at V and 3 bases at J, with 5 bases between. From germline, CDR1 is MDHEN and CDR2 SYDVKM. This CDR3 contains 12 residues. The CDR3 here is CASSLNSYEQYF. The CDR3 nucleotides are TGTGCCAGCAGTTTAAACAGCTACGAGCAGTACTTC.

The V gene is TRBV4-2, the J gene TRBJ2-6; D could derive from TRBD1 or TRBD2 (5 bases each). Trimming left V 0 bases short and J 0 bases short, with 9 bases between. The CDR3 is made up of 17 amino acids. The germline V gene has CDR1 LGHNA and CDR2 YNFKEQ. CDR3 protein: CASSQEGTLSGANVLTF. The CDR3 DNA sequence: TGTGCCAGCAGCCAAGAAGGGACCCTCTCTGGGGCCAACGTCCTGACTTTC.

The chain employs TRBV5-1 and TRBJ1-5, with D possibly TRBD1 on 5 matching bases. From germline, CDR1 is SGHRS and CDR2 YFSETQ. This CDR3 spans 14 amino acids. V was trimmed by 0 bases and J by 5 bases, leaving 9 bases between them. The CDR3 sequence is CASSLVSGHQPQHF. The CDR3 nucleotides are TGCGCCAGCAGCTTGGTATCGGGACATCAGCCCCAGCATTTT. The whole variable domain, filled in from reference TRBV5-1 and TRBJ1-5, reads KAGVTQTPRYLIKTRGQQVTLSCSPISGHRSVSWYQQTPGQGLQFLFEYFSETQRNKGNFPGRFSGRQFSNSRSEMNVSTLELGDSALYLCASSLVSGHQPQHFGDGTRLSIL.

The chain joins TRBV7-3 to TRBJ2-7; no firm D call. CDR1 and CDR2 (germline): SGHTA, FQGTGA. CDR3 length: 12 amino acids. Trimming shortened V by 0 bases and J by 4 bases, and 4 bases separated the two germline ends. The CDR3 sequence is CASSLTGYEQYF. CDR3 bases: TGTGCCAGCAGCTTAACGGGATACGAGCAGTACTTC.

Only one count was recorded for this clone. The rearrangement joins TRBV6-5 to TRBJ1-3, with a tentative D call TRBD1 (6 bases). CDR3 length equals 16 residues. The V gene lost 2 bases and the J gene lost 4 bases, with 15 bases spanning the gap. CDR1 and CDR2 from the germline V gene are MNHEY and SVGAGI. CDR3 sequence reads: CASSYQAGAGGNTIYF. The DNA of the CDR3 is TGTGCCAGCAGTTACCAGGCAGGGGCAGGGGGAAACACCATATATTTT.

This rearrangement joins TRBV4-2 to TRBJ2-1; D might be TRBD2 (7 bases). Germline V CDR1 and CDR2: LGHNA, YNFKEQ. Trimming removed 0 bases at V and 0 bases at J, with 12 bases between. This CDR3 comprises 17 residues. The CDR3 region is CASSQDRGGVSYNEQFF. In DNA form, the CDR3 reads TGTGCCAGCAGCCAAGATAGAGGGGGGGTCTCCTACAATGAGCAGTTCTTC.

The chain couples TRBV3-1 (or the pseudogene TRBV3-2) to TRBJ2-3; 15 nucleotides line up with TRBD2. Per the germline V gene, CDR1 is LGHDT and CDR2 is YNNKEL (reference sequence). The junction had 10 bases not matched to a gene; V was cut back by 4 bases and J by 2 bases. The CDR3 runs 19 residues. CDR3 in amino acids: CASSLTGLAGGPYTDTQYF. In DNA form, the CDR3 reads TGTGCCAGCAGCCTCACGGGACTAGCGGGGGGACCCTACACAGATACGCAGTATTTT.

This sequence joins TRBV29-1 and TRBJ1-2, with D uncertain. CDR3 length: 12 residues. V dropped 4 bases and J dropped 6 bases, with 12 bases sitting between them. In germline, CDR1 is SQVTM, CDR2 ANQGSEA. The CDR3 bases are TGCAGCGTTGTTGGCCCGGCACATGGCTACACCTTC. Amino acid sequence: CSVVGPAHGYTF. Variable domain in full (rest from reference TRBV29-1 and TRBJ1-2): SAVISQKPSRDICQRGTSLTIQCQVDSQVTMMFWYRQQPGQSLTLIATANQGSEATYESGFVIDKFPISRPNLTFSTLTVSNMSPEDSSIYLCSVVGPAHGYTFGSGTRLTVV.

The chain carries TRBV6-5 and TRBJ2-5; no clear D. This CDR3 has 13 residues. In germline, CDR1 is MNHEY, CDR2 SVGAGI. The V end was cut by 6 bases, the J end by 5 bases, with 13 bases between. CDR3 nucleotides: TGTGCCAGCAGCGTCCCCGAACCGGAGACCCAGTACTTC. Translation gives CASSVPEPETQYF.

The chain employs TRBV2 and TRBJ1-1; D remains ambiguous. The V end lost 6 bases, the J end lost 6 bases, and 11 bases lay between the germline ends. The CDR3 totals 12 residues. CDR1 SNHLY and CDR2 FYNNEI come from the germline V gene. CDR3 protein: CASREGMAEAFF. CDR3 nucleotides: TGTGCCAGCAGGGAGGGTATGGCTGAAGCTTTCTTT.

The chain recombines TRBV15 with TRBJ1-3; D not certain. The germline gives CDR1 LNHNV, CDR2 YYDKDF (reference sequence). This CDR3 spans 15 amino acids. V was cut by 4 bases and J by 3 bases, with 13 bases left in between. The CDR3 DNA reads TGTGCCACCAGCACCGGTGGGCTAGGTGGAAACACCATATATTTT. This sequence encodes CATSTGGLGGNTIYF.

The V and J genes are TRBV6-5 and TRBJ1-1; no clear D gene. With 6 bases removed from V and 4 bases from J, the gap between germline ends came to 9 bases. Germline V lookup: CDR1 MNHEY, CDR2 SVGAGI. The length of the CDR3 is 12 residues. CDR3 sequence: CASSLRGTEAFF. The CDR3 bases are TGTGCCAGCAGCCTCCGGGGCACTGAAGCTTTCTTT.

This clone has a handful of counts. The chain employs TRBV7-2 and TRBJ1-2; 10 nucleotides align to TRBD1. This CDR3 contains 16 residues. V shed 2 bases, J shed 2 bases, and the junction held 5 bases outside the gene matches. Germline V gives CDR1 SGHTA, CDR2 FQGNSA. The DNA of the CDR3 is TGTGCCAGCAGCTTACCCAGGGGACAGGGGAACTATGGCTACACCTTC. Translating gives CASSLPRGQGNYGYTF.

The count of this clone is one. CDR3 amino acids: CASSLAGTDNQPQHF. The CDR3 coding sequence is TGTGCCAGCAGCTTAGCTGGGACAGACAATCAGCCCCAGCATTTT. The V call is TRBV7-9, the J call TRBJ1-5; TRBD1 matches 7 bases. The CDR3 has 15 amino acids. Trimming removed 0 bases from V and 3 bases from J; junction bases left unmatched: 2. Germline CDR1 SEHNR, CDR2 FQNEAQ (reference sequence).

This clone has only one observation. As DNA, the CDR3 is TGTGCCAGTAGTCCGGGACAGGGGGTCGACGAGCAGTACTTC. Translation gives CASSPGQGVDEQYF. The chain joins TRBV19 to TRBJ2-7, with 11 bases matching TRBD1. The trim removed 5 bases at V and 5 bases at J, leaving 5 bases unmatched. The CDR3 totals 14 residues. Per the germline V gene, CDR1 is LNHDA and CDR2 is SQIVND (reference sequence).

The chain couples TRBV6-2 or TRBV6-3 to TRBJ2-3, with 7 nucleotides matching TRBD1. The CDR3 sequence is 12 residues long. V lost 5 bases and J lost 12; bases outside the gene matches: 8. In germline, CDR1 is MNHEY, CDR2 SVGEGT. CDR3 residues: CASSAGTVPQYF. For the CDR3, the DNA is TGTGCCAGCAGTGCCGGGACAGTTCCACAGTATTTT.

This clone was seen only a few times. The chain combines TRBV19 with TRBJ2-1; TRBD1 or TRBD2 may be the D gene (5 bases each). CDR3 length: 15 amino acids. The V gene lost 10 bases and the J gene lost 3 bases, with 19 bases spanning the gap. The V gene's germline CDR1 is LNHDA and CDR2 SQIVND (reference sequence). CDR3 coding DNA: TGTGCCACCCACCCCCCGGGGACGGACTACAATGAGCAGTTCTTC. Amino acid sequence: CATHPPGTDYNEQFF.

This clone was seen only a few times. This sequence joins TRBV5-4 and TRBJ1-1, with D tentatively TRBD1 (5 bases). V gave up 2 bases and J gave up 10 bases, with 9 bases separating them. This CDR3 region has 11 residues. Germline assignment: CDR1 SGHNT and CDR2 YYREEE (reference sequence). The DNA for the CDR3 is TGTGCCAGCAGCTTCGGGGGTTTAGCTTTCTTT. Translating gives CASSFGGLAFF.

This chain uses TRBV7-2 with TRBJ2-3; D is unclear. Germline V gives CDR1 SGHTA, CDR2 FQGNSA. The CDR3 sequence is 16 residues long. Trimming pared 0 bases from V and 1 base from J, leaving 11 bases between. The CDR3 spells CASSLARLERTDTQYF. CDR3 sequence (DNA): TGTGCCAGCAGCTTAGCGCGGTTGGAGCGCACAGATACGCAGTATTTT.

This clone was seen a few times. This sequence joins TRBV7-6 and TRBJ1-1; TRBD1 matches at 8 bases. Germline V CDR1 and CDR2: SGHVS, FNYEAQ. The CDR3 covers 15 residues. J lost 4 bases, V lost 1 base, and 5 bases had no gene match. CDR3 DNA: TGTGCCAGCAGCTTAGTAGACAGGGGATTCACTGAAGCTTTCTTT. This translates into CASSLVDRGFTEAFF.

The rearrangement joins TRBV5-4 to TRBJ2-7; 12 bases match TRBD2. CDR3 size: 14 residues. CDR1 SGHNT and CDR2 YYREEE come from the germline V gene (reference sequence). V was clipped by 0 bases and J by 9 bases; unmatched bases: 4. This CDR3 is CASSLGLAGAAQYF. The CDR3 DNA follows: TGTGCCAGCAGCTTGGGACTAGCGGGAGCTGCGCAGTACTTC.

The chain joins TRBV28 to TRBJ1-5; the D gene is possibly TRBD1 (6 bases). Germline V gives CDR1 MDHEN, CDR2 SYDVKM. V lost 6 bases and J lost 6, with 18 bases in between. The CDR3 runs 15 residues. The CDR3 loop is CASSLDSLGAQPQHF. The CDR3 coding sequence is TGTGCCAGCAGCCTGGACAGCCTGGGGGCTCAGCCCCAGCATTTT.